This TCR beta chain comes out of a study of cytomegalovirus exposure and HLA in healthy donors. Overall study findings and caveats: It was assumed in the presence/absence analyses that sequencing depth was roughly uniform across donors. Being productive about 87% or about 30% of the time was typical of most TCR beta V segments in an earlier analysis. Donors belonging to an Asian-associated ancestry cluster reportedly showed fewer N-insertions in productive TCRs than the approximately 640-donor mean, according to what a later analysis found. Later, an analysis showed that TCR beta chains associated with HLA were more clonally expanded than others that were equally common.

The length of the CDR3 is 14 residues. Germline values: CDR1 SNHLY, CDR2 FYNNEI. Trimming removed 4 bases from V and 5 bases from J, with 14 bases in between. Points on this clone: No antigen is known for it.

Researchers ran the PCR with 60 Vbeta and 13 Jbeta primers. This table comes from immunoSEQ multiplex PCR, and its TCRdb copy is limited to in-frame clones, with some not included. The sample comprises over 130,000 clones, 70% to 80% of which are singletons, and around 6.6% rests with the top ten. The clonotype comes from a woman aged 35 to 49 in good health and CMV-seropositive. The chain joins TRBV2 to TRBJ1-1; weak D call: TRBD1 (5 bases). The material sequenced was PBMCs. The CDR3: CASSVDRRGTEAFF. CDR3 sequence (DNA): TGTGCCAGCAGTGTAGACAGACGGGGGACTGAAGCTTTCTTT.